The clone carrying this T cell receptor (beta chain) was seen only a few times. The antigen is not known. Each CDR3 protein gets one entry after TCRdb re-called the RT-PCR reads with MiXCR. The table records about 700,000 distinct CDR3 sequences, more than 11% of them present only once. The sample comes from a study of response to subunit inactivated influenza vaccine. The V gene end was trimmed by 2 bases and the J gene end by 4 bases; junction bases not matched to a gene: 4. From germline, CDR1 is MNHEY and CDR2 SVGEGT. This CDR3 has 16 amino acids. Study observations and caveats: Authors suggested each seasonal influenza vaccination recruits few new T cells.

This chain links TRBV6-2 or TRBV6-3 with TRBJ2-1; 11 bases align to TRBD2. The sample was PBMCs from blood, taken roughly 15 days before vaccination. The source is a man aged 45-65 years who received an inactivated influenza vaccine. CDR3 DNA: TGTGCCAGCAGTTACCCACTAGCGGGGGTATACAATGAGCAGTTCTTC. This sequence encodes CASSYPLAGVYNEQFF.